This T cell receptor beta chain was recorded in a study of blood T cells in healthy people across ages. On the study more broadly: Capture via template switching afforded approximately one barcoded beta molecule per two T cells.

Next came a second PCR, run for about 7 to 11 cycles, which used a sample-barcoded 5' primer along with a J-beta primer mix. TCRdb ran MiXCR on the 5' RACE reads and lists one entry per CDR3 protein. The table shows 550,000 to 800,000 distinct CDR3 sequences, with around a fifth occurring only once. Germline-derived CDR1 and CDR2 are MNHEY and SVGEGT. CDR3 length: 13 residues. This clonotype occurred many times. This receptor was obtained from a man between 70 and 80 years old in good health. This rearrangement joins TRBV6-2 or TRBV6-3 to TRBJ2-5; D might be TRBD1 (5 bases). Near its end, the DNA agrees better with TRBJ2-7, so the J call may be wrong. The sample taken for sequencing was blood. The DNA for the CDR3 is TGTGCCAGCAGTGGTGACGCAGGGTTCGAGCAGTACTTC. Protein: CASSGDAGFEQYF.